This TCR beta chain was retrieved from a study of PD-1 blockade in mismatch repair-deficient tumors. Per the germline V gene, CDR1 is SGHVS and CDR2 is FQNEAQ. CDR3 length: 15 amino acids. To note about this clone: Its target is not known.

Described time point: roughly 10-day in vitro stimulation with candidate neoantigen peptide 5. Seven or eight ELISpot-reactive neoantigen peptides each drove an approximately 10-day in vitro stimulation. Sequencing used immunoSEQ multiplex PCR; TCRdb keeps in-frame clones, though not all of them. The profile shows approximately 15,000 clones, about 84% of them singletons. The clonotype was recovered from an adult with mismatch repair-deficient cancer. The chain joins TRBV7-8 to TRBJ2-5; D uncertain. The closer fit of TRBJ2-7 to the DNA end suggests the J call may be wrong. The sequencing here drew on cells cultured in vitro, taken from a patient treated with pembrolizumab. CDR3 in amino acids: CASSLGASSSYEQYF. The CDR3 bases are TGTGCCAGCAGCTTAGGGGCTTCGAGCTCCTACGAGCAGTACTTC.